These 21 T cell receptor beta chains originate from one sample sequenced in a study of blood T cell repertoires in COVID-19. Data came from immunoSEQ multiplex PCR; TCRdb stores just in-frame clones and leaves some out. The data contain some 260,000 clones, approximately 88% of them singletons. The sequencing input was peripheral blood. Every receptor here comes from a woman aged 70 to 79 with COVID-19, enrolled during active disease.

The V gene is TRBV6-2 or TRBV6-3, the J gene TRBJ1-2; possible D gene TRBD1, 6 bases. Germline V gene lookup returns CDR1 MNHEY and CDR2 SVGEGT. V lost 6 bases and J lost 4, with 18 bases in between. There are 15 residues in the CDR3. Written as DNA, the CDR3 is TGTGCCAGCAGCACCGGGACACAACTGGGCTATGGCTACACCTTC. It is translated as CASSTGTQLGYGYTF.

About this clone: Other DNA sequences in the sample encode the same CDR3. The CDR3 reads CASSIGGSGNTIYF. CDR3 bases: TGTGCCAGTAGTATAGGCGGCTCTGGAAACACCATATATTTT. The chain employs TRBV19 and TRBJ1-3; no definite D call. The V gene's germline CDR1 is LNHDA and CDR2 SQIVND (reference sequence). V shed 1 base and J shed 0 bases, with 4 bases lying between them. The CDR3 is made up of 14 amino acids.

CDR3 region: CATSESKNYRSMNTDTQYF. DNA for the CDR3: TGTGCCACCAGTGAGTCTAAAAATTACAGGAGCATGAACACAGATACGCAGTATTTT. V gene TRBV24-1 combines with J gene TRBJ2-3, with a tentative D call TRBD1 (5 bases). This CDR3 comprises 19 residues. V was shortened by 4 bases and J by 2 bases, with 24 bases between the two germline ends. The germline CDR1 and CDR2 sequences are KGHDR and SFDVKD.

CDR3 bases: TGTGCCAGTAGTTTCACAGCACAAGAGACCCAGTACTTC. It codes for CASSFTAQETQYF. V usage is TRBV19 and J usage is TRBJ2-5, with D unresolved. V gave up 5 bases and J gave up 2 bases, with 9 bases separating them. This CDR3 contains 13 residues. The germline gives CDR1 LNHDA, CDR2 SQIVND (reference sequence).

The rearrangement joins TRBV29-1 to TRBJ1-2; 8 bases match TRBD1. CDR3 length: 13 residues. Trimming cost V 5 bases and J 4 bases; bases outside gene matches: 6. The germline V gene encodes CDR1 SQVTM and CDR2 ANQGSEA. The CDR3 sequence: CSVWDRSSYGYTF. For the CDR3, the DNA is TGCAGCGTTTGGGACAGGAGCTCCTATGGCTACACCTTC.

This clone was observed a handful of times. V and J are TRBV19 and TRBJ1-1; no reliable D call. CDR1 is LNHDA and CDR2 is SQIVND in the germline V gene (reference sequence). V shed 6 bases and J shed 6 bases, with 17 bases lying between them. The CDR3 sequence is 14 residues long. CDR3 sequence: CASSPWAGASEAFF. The DNA for the CDR3 is TGTGCCAGTAGCCCATGGGCAGGTGCCTCTGAAGCTTTCTTT.

V and J are TRBV4-3 and TRBJ2-3, with 11 bases identical to TRBD2. V lost 2 bases to trimming and J lost 8 bases; unmatched junction nucleotides: 18. Per germline, CDR1 LGHNA and CDR2 YSLEER. The CDR3 runs 19 residues. The CDR3 sequence is CASSQIISGRATSESTQYF. In DNA form, the CDR3 reads TGCGCCAGCAGCCAAATCATTAGCGGGAGGGCAACGTCGGAGAGTACGCAGTATTTT.

The CDR3 region is CASSRGRGGFAGELFF. CDR3 bases: TGTGCCAGCAGCCGAGGTCGGGGGGGTTTCGCCGGGGAGCTGTTTTTT. The rearrangement uses TRBV11-2 and TRBJ2-2; 8 bases agree with TRBD2. V lost 5 bases, J lost 6 bases, and 11 bases stayed unmatched. CDR1 SGHAT and CDR2 FQNNGV come from the germline V gene. The CDR3 sequence is 16 residues long.

This clone was observed a few times. The chain couples TRBV6-2 or TRBV6-3 to TRBJ1-1, with unresolved D. The CDR3 is 13 amino acids. Germline V gene lookup returns CDR1 MNHEY and CDR2 SVGEGT. Trimming removed 6 bases from V and 2 bases from J, with 10 bases in between. This CDR3 reads CASSRQDNTEAFF. The CDR3 DNA reads as TGTGCCAGCAGCCGCCAGGATAACACTGAAGCTTTCTTT.

This sequence joins TRBV11-3 and TRBJ2-2; TRBD1 aligns across 7 bases. After removal of 1 base from V and 5 bases from J, the junction contained 4 bases not matched to a gene. The CDR3 runs to 15 residues. Germline V gene lookup returns CDR1 SGHNT and CDR2 YENEEA. The CDR3 is CASSLGTGVTGELFF. The CDR3 DNA follows: TGTGCCAGCAGCTTAGGTACAGGGGTTACCGGGGAGCTGTTTTTT.

The chain recombines TRBV28 with TRBJ2-2; D might be TRBD1 (6 bases). V lost 4 bases to trimming and J lost 1 base, with 7 bases between them. CDR1 and CDR2 (germline): MDHEN, SYDVKM. The length of the CDR3 is 14 residues. The CDR3 sequence is CASSWGQNTGELFF. CDR3 nucleotide sequence: TGTGCCAGCAGTTGGGGACAGAACACCGGGGAGCTGTTTTTT.

The V and J genes are TRBV20-1 and TRBJ1-1, with a possible D match to TRBD1 (5 bases). V was cut by 3 bases and J by 7 bases, with 15 bases left in between. CDR3 size: 13 residues. Germline values: CDR1 DFQATT, CDR2 SNEGSKA (reference sequence). DNA for the CDR3: TGCAGTGCTAGTGCGGGGGGAACTGGTGAAGCTTTCTTT. Translated, it gives CSASAGGTGEAFF.

CDR3 sequence (DNA): TGTGCCAGCTTGGACAGGATCACAGATACGCAGTATTTT. Translation gives CASLDRITDTQYF. The chain recombines TRBV2 with TRBJ2-3; 7 bases match TRBD1. Losses at the gene ends were 8 bases for V and 2 bases for J; bases not matched to a gene: 4. The germline V gene has CDR1 SNHLY and CDR2 FYNNEI. The CDR3 runs 13 residues.

This chain links TRBV6-7 with TRBJ2-7, with TRBD1 identical over 7 bases. TRBV6-7 is an ORF for which the function is uncertain. V was clipped by 2 bases and J by 2 bases; unmatched bases: 3. This CDR3 has 14 residues. CDR3 sequence: CASSYATGTYEQYF. CDR3 nucleotide sequence: TGTGCCAGCAGTTACGCGACAGGGACCTACGAGCAGTACTTC.

The chain combines TRBV5-5 with TRBJ2-1, with 9 bases fitting TRBD1. In germline, CDR1 is SGHKS, CDR2 YYEKEE (reference sequence). The CDR3 covers 18 residues. Trimming at V came to 0 bases and at J to 0 bases, leaving 7 bases not matched to a gene. The CDR3 is CASSLARTGASSYNEQFF. CDR3 DNA: TGTGCCAGCAGCTTGGCCCGGACAGGGGCCAGCTCCTACAATGAGCAGTTCTTC.

This chain joins TRBV2 and TRBJ2-7, with TRBD2 identical over 8 bases. Germline V gene sequence: CDR1 SNHLY, CDR2 FYNNEI. This CDR3 has 15 amino acids. V lost 6 bases to trimming and J lost 7 bases; unmatched junction nucleotides: 14. CDR3 bases: TGTGCCAGCAGGCGGACTAGCTGGTCCGATGGGGAGCAGTACTTC. It encodes CASRRTSWSDGEQYF.

V and J are TRBV5-4 and TRBJ2-7, with 12 bases fitting TRBD1. This CDR3 comprises 15 residues. V lost 4 bases to trimming and J lost 4 bases; unmatched junction nucleotides: 6. In germline, CDR1 is SGHNT, CDR2 YYREEE (reference sequence). CDR3 nucleotides: TGTGCCAGCAGCCCAGGGACAGGGGGCGTTTACGAGCAGTACTTC. This gives the protein CASSPGTGGVYEQYF.

The gene calls are TRBV3-1 (or the pseudogene TRBV3-2) and TRBJ2-3; 12 bases map to TRBD2. This CDR3 has 18 residues. Per the germline V gene, CDR1 is LGHDT and CDR2 is YNNKEL (reference sequence). V shed 1 base, J shed 3 bases, and the junction held 8 bases outside the gene matches. The CDR3 sequence is CASSQAGLAGTSTDTQYF. The CDR3 region has the DNA TGTGCCAGCAGCCAAGCCGGACTAGCGGGAACCTCTACAGATACGCAGTATTTT.

J is TRBJ1-5 and V is TRBV2, with D perhaps matching TRBD1 (6 bases). The CDR3 is 14 amino acids. Germline CDR1 reads SNHLY; CDR2 reads FYNNEI. The V and J ends lost 6 bases and 6 bases respectively, with 15 bases between them. The CDR3 loop reads CASSTQGIGQPQHF. Written as DNA, the CDR3 is TGTGCCAGCAGCACCCAGGGGATCGGTCAGCCCCAGCATTTT.

V is TRBV24-1 and J is TRBJ1-5, with unresolved D. Per the germline V gene, CDR1 is KGHDR and CDR2 is SFDVKD. Trimming cost V 4 bases and J 7 bases, with 10 bases left between them. The CDR3 has 13 amino acids. CDR3 sequence (DNA): TGTGCCACCAGTGAGAGCCCATTACAGCCCCAGCATTTT. It yields the protein CATSESPLQPQHF.

This rearrangement joins TRBV7-9 to TRBJ1-2; 7 nucleotides match TRBD1. From germline, CDR1 is SEHNR and CDR2 FQNEAQ (reference sequence). This CDR3 is 14 amino acids long. Trimming took 5 bases from V and 3 from J; bases not matched to a gene: 6. This CDR3 reads CASSPDRDYYGYTF. Here the CDR3 DNA reads TGTGCCAGCAGCCCCGACAGGGACTACTATGGCTACACCTTC.